This TCR beta chain is from a study of blood T cells in healthy people across ages. Across the whole study: About one barcoded beta molecule per two T cells was captured by template switching.

The J segment lost 1 base and the V segment lost 4 bases, leaving 4 bases of the junction unmatched. Per germline, CDR1 SGDLS and CDR2 YYNGEE. This CDR3 region has 15 residues. Ten or more counts support this clonotype. The antigen is unknown. General observations from the study: Diversity figures based on one million T cells were deemed too low. Fewer expanded clones and more diversity marked long-lived versus aged donors.

With a J-beta primer mix and a sample-barcoded 5' primer, a second PCR ran about 7 to 12 cycles. Every sample returned 2.5 million or more CDR3-containing paired-end reads. Using its own MiXCR run on the 5' RACE reads, TCRdb lists one record per CDR3 protein. The sample shows about 1.7 million distinct CDR3 sequences, about 30% of them seen only once. The clonotype comes from a woman in her twenties or thirties in good health. The chain couples TRBV9 to TRBJ2-1, with 8 bases lining up with TRBD2. The sequenced material came from blood. The CDR3 region is CASSFGRGSYNEQFF. CDR3 sequence (DNA): TGTGCCAGCAGCTTCGGGAGGGGGTCCTACAATGAGCAGTTCTTC.